This section outlines one TCR beta chain sequence together with its context. This clonotype was detected a few times. Which antigen it targets is not known. Base qualities are missing; no much larger clone stands one base away. The cysteine opens and the phenylalanine closes a CDR3 of 14 amino acids. Only the CDR3 part of the read is kept: 42 bases, read in frame from the first base. Between the V and J ends, shortened by 5 bases and 9 bases respectively, the junction contains 17 bases. Via the germline V gene, CDR1 is SQVTM and CDR2 ANQGSEA. This sample stems from a study of blood T cells in healthy people across ages (dated by TCRdb to between 2015 and 2016). Some background on the complete study: In model experiments, template switching captured roughly one uniquely barcoded TCR beta cDNA molecule for every two T cells. For two donors (one aged 18 to 30 and one aged 80 or older), the study analyzed two additional independent replicas of 1 million unique cDNA reads from the same blood draw. The study measured age-related changes in TCR beta repertoire diversity using deep sequencing normalized with unique cDNA molecular identifiers. Donors were grouped into four age groups: young (average roughly 17 years), middle-aged (around 39), aged (around 66) and long-lived (just over 80).

Findings and caveats that apply to the study as a whole: Donor CMV infection status was unknown, potentially confounding age-related changes in expanded clonotypes. The long-lived group showed more naive CD4+ T cells, fewer expanded clones and increased TCR diversity than the aged group, suggesting age selection. Observed TCR beta diversity correlated strongly with the percentage of naive T cells measured by flow cytometry. Observed TCR beta diversity per million T cells fell roughly linearly with age, and a significant reduction was already apparent by age about 38. Total diversity estimates from one million sequenced T cells were considered lower bounds and underestimates. Bulk unsorted PBMC profiling prevented conclusive comparison of naive and antigen-experienced compartments.

Systemically healthy Caucasian individuals from Russia, approximately 39 in total and aged about 6 to 100 years, were included as donors. Ten milliliters of peripheral blood were drawn from each donor into EDTA-treated Vacutainer tubes. Ficoll-Paque density-gradient centrifugation was used to isolate PBMCs, with at least 6.5 million obtained per sample. Trizol reagent was used to extract total RNA from PBMCs, with at least 5.5 micrograms per sample. For every donor, an aliquot of PBMCs went through flow cytometry to measure the percentages of naive CD45RAhigh/CD27high T cells. Receptor libraries were prepared by 5' RACE. Sequencing used an Illumina HiSeq 2500. The second PCR ran for about 6 to 12 cycles and used a J-beta primer mix along with a sample-barcoded 5' primer. A template-switch 5' adaptor carrying 12 random nucleotides introduced a unique molecular identifier onto each TCR beta cDNA molecule. Each sample yielded at least 3 million CDR3-containing paired-end reads. The Mint cDNA synthesis kit, primed by a TRBC-specific oligonucleotide, was used to synthesize first-strand cDNA from all RNA. All cDNA was treated with uracil-DNA glycosylase and then went through a first 18-cycle PCR with the universal primers M1SS and BC2_uni_R. The paper's data handling went like this. Each sample was normalized by randomly selecting 1 million high-quality reads, each carrying a distinct molecular identifier. Reads with shared molecular identifiers were discarded instead of being binned into consensus sequences. MiTCR, with a Q25 quality threshold and the strictest error-elimination algorithm, was used for CDR3 identification, clonotype clustering and error correction. A nonparametric unseen species model with Euler transformation was used to estimate a lower bound on total TCR beta diversity. The public reads were reprocessed in TCRdb via fastp at Q25 and MiXCR, keeping in-frame beta chains. CDR3 protein sequences are deduplicated, and each keeps its most common genes and DNA. TCRdb's processing, not the study's, gives the V and J calls here. Counted in this sample were around 520,000 distinct CDR3 sequences; about 25% of them appeared once. The leading ten clones occupy over 3.5% of the sample.

In addition, the sample was reused for a study of T cells of mothers and their children. Looking at the second paper: Donors were nine systemically healthy Caucasian individuals: three mothers and their six children. cDNA synthesis consumed the entire amount of extracted RNA, loaded at approximately 1.5 ug RNA in each 15 ul reaction. In the second PCR, the M1S primer introduced both the sample barcodes and 2-4 random nucleotides. Over 10 million TCR beta CDR3 reads came from each mother, compared with about 3 million reads from each child. Thymic selection similarly shapes TCR recombination output in related and unrelated pairs, with minor effect from inherited differences. Related mother-child pairs always showed normalized repertoire overlap that was slightly higher than in unrelated mother-child pairs, though the difference was never significant. No persistent microchimeric T cell clones were detected, at a sensitivity of roughly 100 clones per million clonotypes. The study used deep NGS to compare TCR beta repertoires of mothers and children, seeking features distinguishing related mother-child pairs from unrelated individuals. Mothers averaged around 40 +/- 4 years of age and children averaged roughly 12 +/- 4 years. After adapters were ligated using NEBNext reagents, the libraries underwent 100+100 nt paired-end sequencing on an Illumina HiSeq 2000. To prevent cross-contamination, the mother and child libraries were prepared a month apart and were sequenced in separate runs. Between about 500,000 and 2,300,000 distinct TCR beta clonotypes were identified per donor. Naive TCR beta clonotypes were estimated from low-frequency clonotypes matched to each donor's FACS-determined naive share, without sorting.

This clonotype was sampled from a boy aged 2-9 years in good health. The sample taken for sequencing was blood. The V and J segments used are TRBV29-1 and TRBJ1-6; the D gene is perhaps TRBD1, from 5 matching bases. CDR3 loop: CSVSTGADFSPLHF. The nucleotide sequence reads as follows: TGCAGCGTTTCTACCGGGGCTGATTTTTCACCCCTCCACTTT.